This TCR beta chain came from a study of T cell responses to AZD1222 COVID-19 vaccine. The assay was immunoSEQ multiplex PCR, and TCRdb's table has in-frame clones only and misses some. The sample records about 130,000 clones, around 83% being singletons. Germline V gene data show CDR1 as MGHDK and CDR2 as SYGVNS. The CDR3 totals 13 residues. Trimming removed 5 bases at V and 10 bases at J, with 12 bases between. The clonotype was recovered from an adult who received the AZD1222 COVID-19 vaccine. Material: peripheral blood, obtained 28 days after the second AZD1222 dose. V usage is TRBV25-1 and J usage is TRBJ1-6, with D possibly TRBD1 on 5 matching bases. CDR3 amino acids: CASSRQGGSPLHF. DNA of the CDR3: TGTGCCAGCAGTAGGCAGGGAGGCTCACCCCTCCACTTT.